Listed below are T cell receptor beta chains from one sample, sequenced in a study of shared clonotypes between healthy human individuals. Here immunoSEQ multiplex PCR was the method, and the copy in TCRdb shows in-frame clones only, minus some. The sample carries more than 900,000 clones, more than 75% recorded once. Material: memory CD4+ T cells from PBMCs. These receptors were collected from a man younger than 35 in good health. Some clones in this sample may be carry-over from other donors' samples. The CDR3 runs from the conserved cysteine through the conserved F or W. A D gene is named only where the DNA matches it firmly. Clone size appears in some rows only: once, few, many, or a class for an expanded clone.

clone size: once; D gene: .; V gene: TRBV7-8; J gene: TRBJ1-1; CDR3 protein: CASSWTGGGNTEAFF
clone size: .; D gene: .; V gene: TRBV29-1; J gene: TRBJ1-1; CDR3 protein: CSVELQLNTEAFF
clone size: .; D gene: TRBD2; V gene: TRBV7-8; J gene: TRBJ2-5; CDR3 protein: CASSYGTSGLQETQYF
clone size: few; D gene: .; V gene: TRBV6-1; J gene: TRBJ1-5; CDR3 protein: CASSEGFWAGGNQPQHF
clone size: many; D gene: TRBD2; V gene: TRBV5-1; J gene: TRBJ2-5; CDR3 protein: CASRSGKLQETQYF
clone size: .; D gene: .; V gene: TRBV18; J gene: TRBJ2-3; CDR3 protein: CASSPTSGGDTQYF
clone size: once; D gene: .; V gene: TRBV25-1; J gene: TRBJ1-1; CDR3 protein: CASRSGNTEAFF
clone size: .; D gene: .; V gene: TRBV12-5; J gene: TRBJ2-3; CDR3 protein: CASGLAEDTQYF
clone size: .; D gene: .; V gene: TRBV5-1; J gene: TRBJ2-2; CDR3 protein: CASSLVPGGELFF
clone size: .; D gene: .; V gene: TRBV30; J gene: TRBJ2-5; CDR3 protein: CAWSAGETQYF
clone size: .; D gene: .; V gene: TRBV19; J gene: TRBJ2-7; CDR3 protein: CASSRGLDYEQYF
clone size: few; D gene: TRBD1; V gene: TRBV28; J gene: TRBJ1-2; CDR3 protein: CASSSPTGLGNYGYTF
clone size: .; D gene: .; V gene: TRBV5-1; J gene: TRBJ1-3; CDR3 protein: CASRSGKESFGNTIYF
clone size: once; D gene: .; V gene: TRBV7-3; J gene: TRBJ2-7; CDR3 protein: CASSLEGQDEQYF
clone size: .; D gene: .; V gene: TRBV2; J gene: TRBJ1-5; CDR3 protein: CASSYPGRDYQPQHF
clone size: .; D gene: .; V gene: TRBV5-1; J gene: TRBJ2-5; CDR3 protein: CASSLRGSLQETQYF
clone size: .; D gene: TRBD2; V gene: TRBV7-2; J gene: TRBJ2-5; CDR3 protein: CASSPSLAGAVETQYF
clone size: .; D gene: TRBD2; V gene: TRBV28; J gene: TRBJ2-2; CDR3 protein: CASRTSGRETGELFF
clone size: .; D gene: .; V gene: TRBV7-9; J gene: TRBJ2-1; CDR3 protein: CASSSLQGTYNEQFF
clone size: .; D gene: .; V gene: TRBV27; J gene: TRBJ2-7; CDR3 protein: CASSPLRESREQYF
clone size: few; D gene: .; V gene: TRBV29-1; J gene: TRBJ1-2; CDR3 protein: CSVSGSHSYTF
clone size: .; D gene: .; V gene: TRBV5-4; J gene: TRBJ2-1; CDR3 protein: CASSSQTGVPYNEQFF
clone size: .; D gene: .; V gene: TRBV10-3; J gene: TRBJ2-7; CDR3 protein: CAISEYSGQNYEQYF
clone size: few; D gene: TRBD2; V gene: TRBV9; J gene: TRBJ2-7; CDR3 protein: CASSVTAGGPYEQYF
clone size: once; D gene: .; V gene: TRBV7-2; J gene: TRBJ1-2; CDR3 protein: CASSPLLYGYTF
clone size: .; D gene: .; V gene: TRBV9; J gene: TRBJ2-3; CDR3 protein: CASSVVHTDTQYF
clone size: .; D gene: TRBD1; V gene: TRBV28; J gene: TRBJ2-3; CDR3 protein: CASSWGQGGTDTQYF
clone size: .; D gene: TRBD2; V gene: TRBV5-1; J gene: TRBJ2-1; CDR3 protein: CASSPTTSGPNYNEQFF
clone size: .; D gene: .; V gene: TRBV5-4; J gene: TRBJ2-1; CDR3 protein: CASSGRGSYNEQFF
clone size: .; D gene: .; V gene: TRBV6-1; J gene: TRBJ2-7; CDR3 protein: CATQDYEQYF
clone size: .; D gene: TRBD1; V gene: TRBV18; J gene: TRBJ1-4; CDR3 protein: CASSPRLGQGAGRTNEKLFF
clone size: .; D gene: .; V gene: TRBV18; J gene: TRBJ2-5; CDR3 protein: CASSPRAARSQETQYF
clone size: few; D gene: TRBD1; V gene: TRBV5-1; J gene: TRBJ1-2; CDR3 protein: CASSAVTGNLNYGYTF
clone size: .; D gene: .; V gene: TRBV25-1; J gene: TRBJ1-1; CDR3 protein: CASSGVIQGSAEAFF
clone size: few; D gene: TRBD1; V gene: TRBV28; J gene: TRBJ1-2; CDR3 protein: CASSSGQYYGYTF